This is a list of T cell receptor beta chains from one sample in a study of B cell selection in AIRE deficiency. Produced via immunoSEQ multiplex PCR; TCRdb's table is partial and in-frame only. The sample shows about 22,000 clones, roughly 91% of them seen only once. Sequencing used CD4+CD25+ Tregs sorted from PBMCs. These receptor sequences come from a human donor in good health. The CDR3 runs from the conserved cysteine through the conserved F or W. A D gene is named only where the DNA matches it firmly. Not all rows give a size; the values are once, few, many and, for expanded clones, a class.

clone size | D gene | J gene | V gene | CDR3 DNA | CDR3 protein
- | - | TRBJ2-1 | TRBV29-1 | TGCAGCGTTGAGCGGGCAGGGACTAATGAGCAGTTCTTC | CSVERAGTNEQFF
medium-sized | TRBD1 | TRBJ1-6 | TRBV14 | TGTGCCAGCAGCTTTCGACAGGGGAGCTCCTATAATTCACCCCTCCACTTT | CASSFRQGSSYNSPLHF
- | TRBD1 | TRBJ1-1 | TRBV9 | TGTGCCAGCAGGAAGACAGGGGGCGTTGAAGCTTTCTTT | CASRKTGGVEAFF
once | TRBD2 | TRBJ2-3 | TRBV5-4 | TGTGCCAGCAGCCTAGCGGGGGGGCTTGGCACAGATACGCAGTATTTT | CASSLAGGLGTDTQYF
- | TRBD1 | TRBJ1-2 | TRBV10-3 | TGTGCCATCAGTGATCTCCGGGACAGGGGGCAAGATGGCTACACCTTC | CAISDLRDRGQDGYTF
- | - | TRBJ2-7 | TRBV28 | TGTGCCAGCGCCGGGAGCGGGCTTTACGAGCAGTACTTC | CASAGSGLYEQYF
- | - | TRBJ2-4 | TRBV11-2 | TGTGCCAGCAGCTTAGAATGGAGGGGTGGAATGCAGTACTTC | CASSLEWRGGMQYF
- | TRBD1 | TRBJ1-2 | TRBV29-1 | TGCAGCGTCGACAGGGATAAGGGCTATGGCTACACCTTC | CSVDRDKGYGYTF
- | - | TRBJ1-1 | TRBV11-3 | TGTGCCAGCAGCTTACGAGACTCCGGGCCTGAAGCTTTCTTT | CASSLRDSGPEAFF
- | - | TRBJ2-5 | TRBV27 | TGTGCCAGCAGTTCAACCGGCGGGCAAGAGACCCAGTACTTC | CASSSTGGQETQYF
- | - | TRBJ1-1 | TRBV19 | TGTGCCACACGACTTAATGGACAGACAAGAATTGAAGCTTTCTTT | CATRLNGQTRIEAFF
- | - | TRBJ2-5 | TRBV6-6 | TGTGCCAGCAGAGATCAGGGTCGGGAGACCCAGTACTTC | CASRDQGRETQYF
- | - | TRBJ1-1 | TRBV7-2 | TGTGCCAGCAGCTTACTAGGAATGGCGAACACTGAAGCTTTCTTT | CASSLLGMANTEAFF
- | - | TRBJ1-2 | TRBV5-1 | TGCGCCAGCACCATTGGCCCAGGTTTCAGTGGCTACACCTTC | CASTIGPGFSGYTF
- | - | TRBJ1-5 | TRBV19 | TGTGCCAGTAGTCTAGAATTAAGACAGCCCCAGCATTTT | CASSLELRQPQHF
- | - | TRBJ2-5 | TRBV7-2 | TGTGCCAGCAGCTTAGTTACCGGGGGTGAGACCCAGTACTTC | CASSLVTGGETQYF
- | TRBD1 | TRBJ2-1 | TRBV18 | TGTGCCAGCTCACCAGGGACAGGGGTCTACAATGAGCAGTTCTTC | CASSPGTGVYNEQFF
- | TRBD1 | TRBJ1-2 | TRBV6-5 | TGTGCCAGCAGTTTGCTGACAGGGGGATTTTATGGCTACACCTTC | CASSLLTGGFYGYTF
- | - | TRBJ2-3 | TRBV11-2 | TGTGCCAGCAGCCGAACTACCTCCCCCTTCACAGATACGCAGTATTTT | CASSRTTSPFTDTQYF
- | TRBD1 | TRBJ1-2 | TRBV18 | TGTGTCAGCTCACCAAGCAGGGACAGAGGCGGCTACACCTTC | CVSSPSRDRGGYTF
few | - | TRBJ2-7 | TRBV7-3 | TGTGCCAGCAGCTTACAATTAGGCTCCGAGCAGTACTTC | CASSLQLGSEQYF
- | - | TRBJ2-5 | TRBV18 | TGTGCCAGCTCACCACTCGGGACAAAAGAGACCCAGTACTTC | CASSPLGTKETQYF
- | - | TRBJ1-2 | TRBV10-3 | TGTGCCATCAGTGACGGCAGGCAGAGCTACACCTTC | CAISDGRQSYTF
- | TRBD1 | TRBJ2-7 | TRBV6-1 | TGTGCCAGCAGTGATACAGGGGTAGGTTTCTACGAGCAGTACTTC | CASSDTGVGFYEQYF
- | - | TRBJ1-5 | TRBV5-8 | TGTGCCAGCAGCTTGGTTTTTGGTCAGCCCCAGCATTTT | CASSLVFGQPQHF
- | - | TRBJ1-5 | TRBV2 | TGTGCCAGCCGGGGGGGCGACCAGCCCCAGCATTTT | CASRGGDQPQHF
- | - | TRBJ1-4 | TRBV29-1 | TGCAGCGTTGGTGACGGGAATGGGAAACTGTTTTTT | CSVGDGNGKLFF
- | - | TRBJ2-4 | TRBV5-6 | TGTGCCAGCAGCCCAGAGCTAGCCAAAAACATTCAGTACTTC | CASSPELAKNIQYF
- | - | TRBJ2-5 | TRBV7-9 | TGTGCCAGCAGCTTGGGGAGCTTGAGGGGTCACCAAGAGACCCAGTACTTC | CASSLGSLRGHQETQYF
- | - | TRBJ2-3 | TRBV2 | TGTGCCAGCAGTGATAGCGCGAGCGAGGATACGCAGTATTTT | CASSDSASEDTQYF